This is a list of T cell receptor beta chains from one sample in a study of technical replicates of blood from a handful of donors. Clones were read by immunoSEQ multiplex PCR, and TCRdb kept only the in-frame ones, dropping some. The sample lists approximately 70,000 clones, over 80% occurring once. Material for sequencing was T cells isolated from PBMCs. The receptors derive from a human donor in good health. CDR3s include the opening cysteine and the closing phenylalanine or tryptophan. The order of the fields is V gene, D gene, clone size, J gene, CDR3 DNA, CDR3 protein. A D gene is named only where the DNA matches it firmly. Some rows have no size entry. The others give once, few or many, or a class for an expanded clone.

>TRBV5-6|TRBD1|-|TRBJ2-1
TGTGCCAGCAGCTCCCGGACAGGGAAGGGGGGGCAGTTCTTC
CASSSRTGKGGQFF
>TRBV5-1|-|-|TRBJ2-1
TGCGCCAGCAGCTTGGTGCGGGGTTACAATGAGCAGTTCTTC
CASSLVRGYNEQFF
>TRBV27|TRBD2|-|TRBJ2-1
TGTGCCACATCGACTTATAGCGGGAGTGATAATGAGCAGTTCTTC
CATSTYSGSDNEQFF
>TRBV7-2|-|-|TRBJ2-1
TGTGCCAGCAGCTTAGCTTGGAGCTCCTACAATGAGCAGTTCTTC
CASSLAWSSYNEQFF
>TRBV4-1|TRBD2|-|TRBJ2-3
TGCGCCAGCAGCCAAGAGTCTCCCGGGACTAGTTCTTCCCCAAGAACAGATACGCAGTATTTT
CASSQESPGTSSSPRTDTQYF
>TRBV7-2|TRBD2|-|TRBJ2-3
TGTGCCAGCAGCGTGGGACTAGCGGGAGGGCATACGCAGTATTTT
CASSVGLAGGHTQYF
>TRBV29-1|-|-|TRBJ2-1
TGCAGCGTTGAAGTACCCGGGAGTCTAAATGAGCAGTTCTTC
CSVEVPGSLNEQFF
>TRBV7-2|TRBD2|-|TRBJ2-3
TGTGCCAGCAGCTTAGCGCAGGAGCGGGAGTTTGGGCCAGATACGCAGTATTTT
CASSLAQEREFGPDTQYF
>TRBV28|TRBD2|-|TRBJ2-1
TGTGCCAGCAGTTTATTGGGGGGAGGGGCCTACTACAATGAGCAGTTCTTC
CASSLLGGGAYYNEQFF
>TRBV7-9|-|-|TRBJ1-2
TGTGCCAGCAGCTTAGGGCCGGGGAACTATGGCTACACCTTC
CASSLGPGNYGYTF
>TRBV29-1|-|-|TRBJ1-2
TGCAGCGTCCCGACAGGTGGTTACACCTTC
CSVPTGGYTF
>TRBV5-8|-|-|TRBJ2-7
TGTGCCAGCAGCTTGGGTAGCCATTATGCCATATCCTACGAGCAGTACTTC
CASSLGSHYAISYEQYF
>TRBV9|TRBD2|-|TRBJ2-5
TGTGCCAGCAGCGCCTCCGGGACTAGCGGACAGACCCAGTACTTC
CASSASGTSGQTQYF
>TRBV4-1|-|-|TRBJ2-7
TGCGCCAGCAGCCAAGTTCAGGATTTGTACGAGCAGTACTTC
CASSQVQDLYEQYF
>TRBV6-6|TRBD2|-|TRBJ2-7
TGTGCCAGCAGTTACTGGGCGGGAGGACTCTCCTACGAGCAGTACTTC
CASSYWAGGLSYEQYF
>TRBV6-5|-|once|TRBJ1-3
TGTGCCAGCAGTTATGAGCCGTTCTCTGGAAACACCATATATTTT
CASSYEPFSGNTIYF
>TRBV6-5|TRBD2|-|TRBJ2-3
TGTGCCAGCAGTTACTCCAGCGGGACTAGCACAGATACGCAGTATTTT
CASSYSSGTSTDTQYF
>TRBV7-9|-|-|TRBJ1-1
TGTGCCAGCAGCTTCACCGGGACAGAAGCTTTCTTT
CASSFTGTEAFF
>TRBV29-1|TRBD1|-|TRBJ2-3
TGCAGTCTAAAACCGGGACAGGGGACAGATACGCAGTATTTT
CSLKPGQGTDTQYF
>TRBV9|-|-|TRBJ2-7
TGTGCCAGCAGCGCGAGCGGCCACGAGCAGTACTTC
CASSASGHEQYF
>TRBV27|-|-|TRBJ2-7
TGTGCCAGCAGTTTGGTTAGGAGCGTAGTTGGCGAGCAGTACTTC
CASSLVRSVVGEQYF
>TRBV19|-|-|TRBJ2-7
TGTGCCAGTAGTATTGTGCAGGGGATCTTTTACGAGCAGTACTTC
CASSIVQGIFYEQYF